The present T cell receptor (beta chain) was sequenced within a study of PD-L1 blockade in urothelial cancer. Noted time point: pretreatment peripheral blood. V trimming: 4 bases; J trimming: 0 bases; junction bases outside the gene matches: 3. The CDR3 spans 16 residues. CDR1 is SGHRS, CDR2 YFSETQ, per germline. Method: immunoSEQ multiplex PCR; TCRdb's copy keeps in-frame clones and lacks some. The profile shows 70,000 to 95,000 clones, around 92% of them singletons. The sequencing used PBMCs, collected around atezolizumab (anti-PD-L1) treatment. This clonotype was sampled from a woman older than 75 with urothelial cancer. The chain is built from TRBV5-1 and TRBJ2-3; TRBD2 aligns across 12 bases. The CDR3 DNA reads TGCGCCAGCAGCACTAGCGGGAGGTCTAGCACAGATACGCAGTATTTT. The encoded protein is CASSTSGRSSTDTQYF.